This record covers a single TCR beta chain. No antigen is known for it. Other nucleotide sequences in the sample specify the same CDR3. The germline CDR1 and CDR2 sequences are SGHDT and YYEEEE. V lost 0 bases, J lost 2 bases, and 5 bases lay in between. The CDR3 has 13 residues. Per donor, one heparinised blood draw averaged about 116 mL. Sorting based on CD45RO/CCR7/CD25/CD127/CD95/CD27 separated CD4+ naive, central memory, regulatory and stem cell-like memory cells. Expressed TCRB transcripts got sequenced, as all isolated RNA was reverse transcribed. The protocol was immunoSEQ multiplex PCR, while the TCRdb copy is restricted to in-frame clones and leaves out a portion. The data hold approximately 730,000 clones, with roughly 12% observed a single time. The data are from a study of beta chain features in type 1 diabetes. General study results and limits: People with Type 1 diabetes carried modestly yet significantly shorter TCRB CDR3s in all four CD4+ subsets.

This receptor was obtained from a man aged 18 to 30 with type 1 diabetes. Source material: naive CD4+ T cells from blood. This chain connects TRBV5-6 to TRBJ2-5; D remains ambiguous. The CDR3 sequence is CASSLGQQETQYF. CDR3 DNA sequence: TGTGCCAGCAGCTTGGGGCAGCAAGAGACCCAGTACTTC. Full variable domain (rest looked up from reference TRBV5-6 and TRBJ2-5): DAGVTQSPTHLIKTRGQQVTLRCSPKSGHDTVSWYQQALGQGPQFIFQYYEEEERQRGNFPDRFSGHQFPNYSSELNVNALLLGDSALYLCASSLGQQETQYFGPGTRLLVL.